A single sample is the source of the 26 T cell receptor beta chains below, sequenced in a study of tumour-infiltrating T cells in Burkitt lymphoma. Sequencing was performed with immunoSEQ multiplex PCR; in TCRdb, only in-frame clones are kept and a portion is missing. Of roughly 5,100 clones detected, roughly 16% appear once; the ten largest clones hold 13% to 15%. Sequencing was carried out using tumor tissue. These receptors all come from a human donor with diffuse large B-cell lymphoma.

This clone has a handful of counts. The chain employs TRBV7-6 and TRBJ2-2, with 7 bases matching TRBD2. Per germline, CDR1 SGHVS and CDR2 FNYEAQ. With V trimmed by 4 bases and J by 2 bases, 7 bases remained unmatched. The CDR3 runs to 16 residues. This CDR3 reads CASSSLGGSNTGELFF. The DNA of the CDR3 is TGTGCCAGCAGCTCCTTGGGGGGGAGCAACACCGGGGAGCTGTTTTTT.

This clone was seen more than once but under ten times. V and J are TRBV6-6 and TRBJ2-1; no firm D call. Germline CDR1 and CDR2: MNHNY and SVGAGI (reference sequence). This CDR3 spans 16 amino acids. The V and J ends lost 0 bases and 0 bases respectively, with 9 bases between them. CDR3 nucleotide sequence: TGTGCCAGCAGTTACTCGATCAAGCGCTCCTACAATGAGCAGTTCTTC. It specifies CASSYSIKRSYNEQFF.

The chain carries TRBV19 and TRBJ2-2; D not certain. The CDR3 sequence is 13 residues long. Trimming pared 7 bases from V and 2 bases from J, leaving 8 bases between. Germline V gene data show CDR1 as LNHDA and CDR2 as SQIVND (reference sequence). In DNA, the CDR3 is TGTGCCAGTACCTATATAAACACCGGGGAGCTGTTTTTT. Amino acids: CASTYINTGELFF.

The chain combines TRBV30 with TRBJ1-1, with D possibly matching TRBD1 (5 bases). Germline CDR1 GTSNPN, CDR2 SVGIG (reference sequence). The CDR3 is made up of 16 amino acids. Trimming took 3 bases from V and 1 from J, leaving 18 bases between them. CDR3 residues: CAWSPPRAGGNTEAFF. The CDR3 region has the DNA TGTGCCTGGAGCCCCCCTAGAGCGGGGGGGAACACTGAAGCTTTCTTT.

This clone was recorded a few times. The chain carries TRBV18 and TRBJ1-4, with 7 bases lining up with TRBD1. Unmatched junction bases numbered 11, after V lost 3 bases and J lost 7 bases. The CDR3 loop spans 16 amino acids. Looked up from germline, CDR1 is KGHSH and CDR2 is LQKENI. CDR3 residues: CASSPLQGTNGEKLFF. CDR3 nucleotides: TGTGCCAGCTCACCTTTACAGGGGACGAATGGTGAAAAACTGTTTTTT.

The chain employs TRBV28 and TRBJ2-1; 9 positions match TRBD2. The CDR3 totals 15 residues. CDR1 and CDR2 (germline): MDHEN, SYDVKM. Unmatched junction bases numbered 8, after V lost 3 bases and J lost 8 bases. The CDR3 nucleotides read TGTGCCAGCAGTTTGGCCCTAGCGGGATCCGATGAGCAGTTCTTC. Protein sequence: CASSLALAGSDEQFF.

This clone occurred a few times. This chain uses TRBV2 with TRBJ2-2; D is possibly TRBD2 (6 bases). The CDR3 covers 11 residues. Trimming removed 3 bases from V and 15 bases from J, with 11 bases in between. Germline V gene lookup returns CDR1 SNHLY and CDR2 FYNNEI. For the CDR3, the DNA is TGTGCCAGCAGTGAGGCGGGAAGAATGTTTTTT. This encodes CASSEAGRMFF. The variable domain in full, completed from reference TRBV2 and TRBJ2-2, reads EPEVTQTPSHQVTQMGQEVILRCVPISNHLYFYWYRQILGQKVEFLVSFYNNEISEKSEIFDDQFSVERPDGSNFTLKIRSTKLEDSAMYFCASSEAGRMFFGEGSRLTVL.

There are a few counts of this clone. This chain joins TRBV30 and TRBJ2-1; weak D call: TRBD2 (5 bases). This CDR3 has 14 amino acids. CDR1 and CDR2 from the germline V gene are GTSNPN and SVGIG (reference sequence). V lost 5 bases to trimming and J lost 3 bases, with 14 bases between them. The chain's CDR3 is CAWGYPGYYNEQFF. The CDR3 bases are TGTGCCTGGGGGTACCCGGGGTACTACAATGAGCAGTTCTTC.

The rearrangement links TRBV30 to TRBJ2-6; D is uncertain. V was pared by 1 base and J by 0 bases, with 4 bases between. The CDR3 totals 14 residues. The V gene's germline CDR1 is GTSNPN and CDR2 SVGIG (reference sequence). In DNA, the CDR3 is TGTGCCTGGAGTGGTTTCTCTGGGGCCAACGTCCTGACTTTC. It encodes CAWSGFSGANVLTF.

This clone was found a few times. The chain has TRBV11-2 and TRBJ2-1; weak D call: TRBD2 (6 bases). V was pared by 3 bases and J by 2 bases, with 8 bases between. The germline V gene has CDR1 SGHAT and CDR2 FQNNGV. The CDR3 loop spans 14 amino acids. The CDR3 DNA reads TGTGCCAGCAGCTTGGGAGGTACCTACAATGAGCAGTTCTTC. Translating it yields CASSLGGTYNEQFF.

The chain couples TRBV9 to TRBJ2-1, with TRBD1 as a possible D gene (6 bases). This CDR3 is 15 amino acids long. The germline V gene encodes CDR1 SGDLS and CDR2 YYNGEE. V was clipped by 0 bases and J by 5 bases, with 12 bases between them. The CDR3 DNA reads TGTGCCAGCAGCGTAGCCCTAGGACAGAACAATGAGCAGTTCTTC. This translates into CASSVALGQNNEQFF.

In its sample, this clone was seen a few times. This chain connects TRBV7-9 to TRBJ1-5; D gene uncertain. The CDR3 is 14 residues long. Germline CDR1 is SEHNR and CDR2 is FQNEAQ (reference sequence). The ends were cut back, 4 bases at V and 1 base at J, with 8 bases in the middle. CDR3 amino acids: CASSSDLSNQPQHF. The CDR3 DNA reads as TGTGCCAGCAGCTCCGACCTGAGCAATCAGCCCCAGCATTTT.

In this sample, this clone turned up a few times. The genes are TRBV7-2 and TRBJ2-1; 12 nucleotides line up with TRBD2. V dropped 5 bases and J dropped 6; count of bases not matched to a gene: 5. The CDR3 has 15 residues. CDR1 and CDR2 (germline): SGHTA, FQGNSA. The CDR3: CASSPELAGGNEQFF. CDR3 in DNA: TGTGCCAGCAGCCCCGAACTAGCGGGAGGCAATGAGCAGTTCTTC. Based on the CDR3 plus reference TRBV7-2 and TRBJ2-1, the full variable domain is GAGVSQSPSNKVTEKGKDVELRCDPISGHTALYWYRQSLGQGLEFLIYFQGNSAPDKSGLPSDRFSAERTGGSVSTLTIQRTQQEDSAVYLCASSPELAGGNEQFFGPGTRLTVL.

This clone was detected a few times. The DNA for the CDR3 is TGTGCCATCAGTGAACGTCGGACAGGGAAGGTGAACACCGGGGAGCTGTTTTTT. It is translated as CAISERRTGKVNTGELFF. The V and J genes are TRBV10-3 and TRBJ2-2; 8 nucleotides align to TRBD1. In germline, CDR1 is ENHRY, CDR2 SYGVKD. The CDR3 totals 18 residues. V shed 3 bases, J shed 1 base, and the junction held 10 bases outside the gene matches.

The chain carries TRBV27 and TRBJ2-7, with a tentative D call TRBD1 (7 bases). V lost 4 bases and J 3 bases, leaving 10 bases between the germline ends. This CDR3 spans 13 amino acids. In germline, CDR1 is MNHEY, CDR2 SMNVEV (reference sequence). For the CDR3, the DNA is TGTGCCAGCAGTTCAGGGGGGATCTACGAGCAGTACTTC. Translating it yields CASSSGGIYEQYF.

By share, this clone counts as large. The chain is built from TRBV7-8 and TRBJ2-7; D gene ambiguous. The CDR3 has 13 amino acids. Per the germline V gene, CDR1 is SGHVS and CDR2 is FQNEAQ. Trimming removed 1 base from V and 3 bases from J, with 7 bases in between. CDR3 sequence reads: CASSLGRSYEQYF. CDR3 DNA: TGTGCCAGCAGCTTAGGTCGCAGCTACGAGCAGTACTTC.

The V and J genes are TRBV10-2 and TRBJ1-4, with 10 bases fitting TRBD1. V was pared by 8 bases and J by 5 bases, with 5 bases of the junction left unmatched. The CDR3 runs 14 residues. Germline-derived CDR1 and CDR2 are WSHSY and SAAADI. CDR3: CASYPGQGNEKLFF. DNA of the CDR3: TGCGCCAGCTACCCGGGACAGGGGAATGAAAAACTGTTTTTT.

This clone has just a few counts. The chain is built from TRBV30 and TRBJ2-7, with D perhaps TRBD1 (5 bases). This CDR3 comprises 13 residues. Germline V gene lookup returns CDR1 GTSNPN and CDR2 SVGIG (reference sequence). With 3 bases removed from V and 0 bases from J, the gap between germline ends came to 9 bases. This CDR3 reads CAWSRASSYEQYF. The CDR3 region has the DNA TGTGCCTGGAGCAGGGCGAGCTCCTACGAGCAGTACTTC. The full variable domain, its missing parts supplied by reference TRBV30 and TRBJ2-7, is SQTIHQWPATLVQPVGSPLSLECTVEGTSNPNLYWYRQAAGRGLQLLFYSVGIGQISSEVPQNLSASRPQDRQFILSSKKLLLSDSGFYLCAWSRASSYEQYFGPGTRLTVT.

This clone appeared a few times. The V gene is TRBV7-8, the J gene TRBJ2-1, with a weak D call TRBD2 (6 bases). The CDR3 runs 19 residues. In germline, CDR1 is SGHVS, CDR2 FQNEAQ. Trimming removed 1 base from V and 0 bases from J, with 19 bases in between. The CDR3 DNA reads as TGTGCCAGCAGCTTAGGATCCTACAACTGGAGGGTCTCCTACAATGAGCAGTTCTTC. Protein product: CASSLGSYNWRVSYNEQFF.

The gene calls are TRBV27 and TRBJ2-1; no firm D call. Germline assignment: CDR1 MNHEY and CDR2 SMNVEV (reference sequence). Trimming took off 6 bases at V and 4 bases at J, with 22 bases between the two ends. The CDR3 totals 17 residues. The CDR3 bases are TGTGCCAGCAGCCCCCTGGCGTTGGCGGCTAAATACAATGAGCAGTTCTTC. Translating it yields CASSPLALAAKYNEQFF.

V is TRBV21-1 and J is TRBJ1-2. TRBV21-1 is an annotated pseudogene. The CDR3 runs to 11 residues. The CDR3 reads CASRFGGGYTF. The DNA of the CDR3 is TGTGCCAGCAGGTTTGGGGGAGGCTACACCTTC.

This rearrangement joins TRBV28 to TRBJ2-3; 7 bases are shared with TRBD1. The CDR3 consists of 12 residues. Germline V gives CDR1 MDHEN, CDR2 SYDVKM. V was clipped by 5 bases and J by 10 bases; unmatched bases: 6. This CDR3 is CASSPGQPPQYF. The CDR3 nucleotides are TGTGCCAGCAGTCCGGGACAGCCTCCGCAGTATTTT.

The chain combines TRBV28 with TRBJ1-2; D ambiguous. Germline V CDR1 and CDR2: MDHEN, SYDVKM. Trimming cost V 6 bases and J 3 bases, with 14 bases left between them. The CDR3 covers 14 residues. The CDR3 reads CASSLDPKYYGYTF. The DNA of the CDR3 is TGTGCCAGCAGCCTGGATCCAAAATACTATGGCTACACCTTC.

V gene TRBV19 combines with J gene TRBJ1-5, with D perhaps TRBD1 (6 bases). The CDR3 contains 13 residues. V lost 5 bases, J lost 7 bases, and 12 bases lay in between. In germline, CDR1 is LNHDA, CDR2 SQIVND (reference sequence). The chain's CDR3 is CASSLQGRQPQHF. For the CDR3, the DNA is TGTGCCAGTAGTCTACAGGGTCGACAGCCCCAGCATTTT.

This clone was seen a few times. The rearrangement joins TRBV5-4 to TRBJ2-1, with TRBD2 as a possible D gene (5 bases). Looked up from germline, CDR1 is SGHNT and CDR2 is YYREEE (reference sequence). The CDR3 spans 15 residues. The V gene lost 1 base and the J gene lost 2 bases, with 10 bases spanning the gap. The CDR3 loop reads CASSLPMGAYNEQFF. As DNA, the CDR3 is TGTGCCAGCAGCTTGCCAATGGGAGCCTACAATGAGCAGTTCTTC. The whole variable domain, filled in from reference TRBV5-4 and TRBJ2-1, reads ETGVTQSPTHLIKTRGQQVTLRCSSQSGHNTVSWYQQALGQGPQFIFQYYREEENGRGNFPPRFSGLQFPNYSSELNVNALELDDSALYLCASSLPMGAYNEQFFGPGTRLTVL.

The chain is built from TRBV19 and TRBJ1-5, with D maybe TRBD1 (6 bases). CDR3 length: 13 residues. Trimming shortened V by 2 bases and J by 12 bases, and 14 bases separated the two germline ends. Germline CDR1 reads LNHDA; CDR2 reads SQIVND (reference sequence). The CDR3 here is CASSIHREALQHF. In nucleotides, the CDR3 is TGTGCCAGTAGTATACACAGGGAAGCGCTCCAGCATTTT.